The T cell receptor (beta chain) described here comes from a study of OX40 agonist ivuxolimab in advanced cancers. Study details: The study gave patients intravenous ivuxolimab at 0.01 to 10 mg/kg every 2 weeks.

V was trimmed by 4 bases and J by 9 bases, leaving 17 bases between them. In germline, CDR1 is SGHRS, CDR2 YFSETQ. CDR3 length equals 15 residues. Sequenced by immunoSEQ multiplex PCR; TCRdb stores in-frame clones only, minus some. The repertoire holds approximately 70,000 clones, around 88% seen once, with around 0.9% in the top ten. This receptor was taken from an adult with an advanced solid tumor such as melanoma, head and neck, liver or kidney cancer. V is TRBV5-1 and J is TRBJ1-6; D might be TRBD1 (5 bases). Sequences were derived from CD4+ or CD8+ T cells sorted from blood, sampled in a trial of the OX40 agonist ivuxolimab. In DNA, the CDR3 is TGCGCCAGCAGCGAGGGACCGGGTTCGGGTTCACCCCTCCACTTT. This codes for CASSEGPGSGSPLHF.